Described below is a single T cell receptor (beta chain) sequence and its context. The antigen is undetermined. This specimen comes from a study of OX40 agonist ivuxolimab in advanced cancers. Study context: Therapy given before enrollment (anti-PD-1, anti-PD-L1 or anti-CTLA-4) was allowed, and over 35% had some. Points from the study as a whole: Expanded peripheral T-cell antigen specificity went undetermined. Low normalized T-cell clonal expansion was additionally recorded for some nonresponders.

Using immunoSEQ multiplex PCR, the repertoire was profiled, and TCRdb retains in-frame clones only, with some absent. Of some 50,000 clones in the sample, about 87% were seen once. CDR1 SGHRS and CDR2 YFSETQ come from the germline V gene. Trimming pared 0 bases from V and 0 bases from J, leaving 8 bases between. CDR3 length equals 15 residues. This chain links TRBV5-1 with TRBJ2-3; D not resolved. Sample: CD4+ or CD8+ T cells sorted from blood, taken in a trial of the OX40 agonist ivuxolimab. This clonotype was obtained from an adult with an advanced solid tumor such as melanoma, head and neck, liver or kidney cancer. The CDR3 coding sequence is TGCGCCAGCAGCTTGGGTACCCCAAGCACAGATACGCAGTATTTT. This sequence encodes CASSLGTPSTDTQYF.